This T cell receptor (beta chain) emerged from a study of CD8+ T cells in alopecia areata. General observations from the study: Normal skin's resident alphabeta T cells are sequenced alongside lesional scalp T cells. Lesional tissue from the scalp (especially in alopecia totalis/universalis) showed higher clonality than normal scalp. It was less clear whether patients shared TCRs than it was in mice, possibly because of HLA.

Sequencing relied on a cDNA template that was reverse transcribed from extracted RNA. Clones were sequenced by immunoSEQ multiplex PCR, and TCRdb holds only the in-frame ones, with some missing. In the table there are over 150,000 clones, roughly 50% of which are singletons. About this clone itself: Its specificity is not known.

The sample taken for sequencing was CD8+ T cells sorted from blood. This clonotype was obtained from a human donor in good health.

The CDR3 DNA is TGTGCCAGCAGTTTGGGAGGGGCAGGGGGGCAGTACTTC. Amino acids: CASSLGGAGGQYF. This sequence joins TRBV27 and TRBJ2-7; the D gene could be TRBD1 or TRBD2 (7 bases each). Germline loops: CDR1 MNHEY, CDR2 SMNVEV (reference sequence). The length of the CDR3 is 13 residues. Between the trimmed V and J ends, which lost 3 bases and 9 bases, there was a span of 15 bases.